The clone carrying this TCR beta chain was counted a few times. Its cognate antigen is unknown. In germline, CDR1 is MNHNY, CDR2 SVGAGI (reference sequence). The CDR3 runs 15 residues. With V trimmed by 5 bases and J by 2 bases, 9 bases remained unmatched. This specimen belongs to a study of cytomegalovirus exposure and HLA in healthy donors. Study conclusions and caveats: Reportedly, cytomegalovirus status was diagnosed with high sensitivity and specificity.

PCR employed 60 Vbeta and 13 Jbeta primers. Only in-frame clones appear in the TCRdb table, and some are missing; sequencing was by immunoSEQ multiplex PCR. The sample lists approximately 190,000 clones, approximately 82% occurring once. The specimen sequenced was PBMCs. The receptor was derived from a woman between 18 and 29 years old in good health and CMV-seronegative. The chain links TRBV6-6 to TRBJ2-7; 7 bases are a match to TRBD1. The CDR3 protein is CASSTPGQAAYEQYF. CDR3 DNA sequence: TGTGCCAGCAGTACCCCCGGACAGGCCGCCTACGAGCAGTACTTC.